Shown below are 8 T cell receptor beta chains from a single sample sequenced in a study of T cells in localized non-small cell lung cancer. Clones were read by immunoSEQ multiplex PCR, and TCRdb kept only the in-frame ones, dropping some. The repertoire has approximately 16,000 clones, approximately 89% of them found once; the top ten carry about 3.9%. Sequenced material: peripheral blood, taken before any cancer treatment. The source is a woman aged 40-69 years with stage I lung adenocarcinoma.

This chain connects TRBV20-1 to TRBJ1-2; no firm D call. Germline CDR1 is DFQATT and CDR2 is SNEGSKA (reference sequence). V lost 5 bases and J 4 bases, leaving 8 bases between the germline ends. This CDR3 has 11 residues. CDR3 coding DNA: TGCAGTGCTTTGGACTTCTATGGCTACACCTTC. This translates into CSALDFYGYTF.

The rearrangement uses TRBV7-2 and TRBJ2-5; 16 nucleotides line up with TRBD2. Trimming cost V 5 bases and J 5 bases; bases outside gene matches: 2. This CDR3 contains 15 residues. Germline V gene data show CDR1 as SGHTA and CDR2 as FQGNSA. CDR3 amino acids: CASSKGLAGGETQYF. CDR3 in DNA: TGTGCCAGCAGCAAGGGACTAGCGGGGGGGGAGACCCAGTACTTC.

The gene calls are TRBV28 and TRBJ1-2; unclear D gene. CDR1 is MDHEN, CDR2 SYDVKM, per germline. The CDR3 is 11 residues long. Trimming pared 3 bases from V and 7 bases from J, leaving 6 bases between. The CDR3: CASSLDFGYTF. In nucleotides, the CDR3 is TGTGCCAGCAGTTTGGATTTTGGCTACACCTTC.

V gene TRBV5-1 combines with J gene TRBJ2-5; D perhaps matches TRBD2 (6 bases). Deletions cut 4 bases from V and 2 bases from J, with 9 bases between. The CDR3 contains 13 residues. The germline V gene has CDR1 SGHRS and CDR2 YFSETQ. Written as DNA, the CDR3 is TGCGCCAGCAGCCCGGGACTTCAAGAGACCCAGTACTTC. It yields the protein CASSPGLQETQYF.

J is TRBJ1-5 and V is TRBV21-1. TRBV21-1 is recorded as a pseudogene. This CDR3 has 16 residues. CDR3 sequence: CASSREGRWGNQPQHF. CDR3 DNA sequence: TGTGCCAGCAGCAGGGAGGGCCGGTGGGGCAATCAGCCCCAGCATTTT.

V and J are TRBV5-5 and TRBJ2-4; D perhaps matches TRBD1 (5 bases). Germline V gene data show CDR1 as SGHKS and CDR2 as YYEKEE (reference sequence). The CDR3 extends over 15 amino acids. The V end lost 4 bases, the J end lost 7 bases, and 18 bases lay between the germline ends. In DNA form, the CDR3 reads TGTGCCAGCAGCCCCGCCAGGGATTTAATGAACATTCAGTACTTC. Protein product: CASSPARDLMNIQYF.

This clone occurred once. This chain joins TRBV10-3 and TRBJ1-5; perhaps TRBD1 as D (5 bases). CDR3 size: 13 residues. Germline CDR1 is ENHRY and CDR2 is SYGVKD. Trimming pared 6 bases from V and 7 bases from J, leaving 13 bases between. Written as DNA, the CDR3 is TGTGCCATCAGGATCGGGGACGGACAGCCCCAGCATTTT. Its protein product is CAIRIGDGQPQHF.

The chain has TRBV6-5 and TRBJ1-2, with TRBD1 identical over 7 bases. Germline CDR1 MNHEY, CDR2 SVGAGI. V shed 3 bases and J 4 bases; nucleotides not matched to a gene: 2. This CDR3 has 13 residues. DNA of the CDR3: TGTGCCAGCAGTTATGGGGACAGCTATGGCTACACCTTC. Translated: CASSYGDSYGYTF.